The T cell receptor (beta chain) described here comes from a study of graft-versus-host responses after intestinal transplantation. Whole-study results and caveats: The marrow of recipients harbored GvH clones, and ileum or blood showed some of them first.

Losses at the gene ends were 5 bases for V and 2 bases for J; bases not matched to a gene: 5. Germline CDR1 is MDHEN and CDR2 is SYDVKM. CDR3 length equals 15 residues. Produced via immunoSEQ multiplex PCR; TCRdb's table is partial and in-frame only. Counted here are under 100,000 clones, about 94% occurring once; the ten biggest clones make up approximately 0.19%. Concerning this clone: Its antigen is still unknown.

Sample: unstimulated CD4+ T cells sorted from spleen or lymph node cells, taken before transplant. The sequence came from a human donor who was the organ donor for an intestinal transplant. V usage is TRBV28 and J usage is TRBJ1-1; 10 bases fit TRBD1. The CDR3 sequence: CASSTPTGGNTEAFF. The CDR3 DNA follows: TGTGCCAGCAGTACCCCGACAGGGGGCAACACTGAAGCTTTCTTT.